This TCR beta chain was profiled in a study of blood T cell repertoires in COVID-19 (dated by TCRdb to about 2020). Background on the whole study: The collaborator samples originated in the United States, Italy and Spain and spanned the acute and convalescent phases of COVID-19. The material from the prospective study consisted of cDNA or gDNA derived from T cells, B-cell-depleted T cells, or PBMCs. Subjects who had been exposed to COVID-19, were actively infected with it, or had recovered from it provided the deeply sampled blood TCRbeta repertoires that made up the dataset. A freely available public database, intended as a resource for researchers studying the immune response to SARS-CoV-2, is where the repertoires were released. Samples were obtained from the ongoing ImmuneRACE study (first 160 participants) and from 1,254 subjects provided by 6 global collaborators. Nearly every sample came with metadata listing a de-identified subject ID, COVID-19 status, age in years and sex. Where HLA class I and class II types were available, the types were taken from metadata supplied by the sample provider, not from assay-based typing.

About this clone: Its recognized antigen is unknown. It has no much larger one-base neighbor in the sample; base qualities were not kept.

V loses 4 bases of germline sequence and J loses 6 bases, and the interval between the two ends is 18 bases. Taken from the germline V gene, the CDR1 and CDR2 loops are KGHDR and SFDVKD. From cysteine to phenylalanine, the CDR3 is 16 amino acids long. This entry keeps only the CDR3 DNA: 48 bases, framed from base 1. General findings and caveats noted by the study authors: How much clinical and demographic metadata was included differed by source and by participant, and the metadata was provided uncurated.

TCRbeta CDR3 regions were amplified from genomic DNA using the immunoSEQ Assay, a bias-controlled multiplex PCR. Regarding the original processing steps: The number of nucleated cells in each sample was estimated from the amplification of reference gene primers within the assay. To quantify the absolute abundance of each unique TCRbeta CDR3 rearrangement, sequence reads were collapsed and filtered. Productive Simpson clonality was computed per sample as the square root of Simpson's diversity index over productive rearrangements. In TCRdb, the immuneACCESS table is reduced to in-frame sequences with V and J assigned. These tables do not hold every clone; where another copy was compared, an unresolved V gene accounts for under half, and the others remain unexplained. That table supplies the V and J calls and clone size; D and trimming were determined from the DNA. A total of fewer than 250,000 clones appear in this sample, 84% of them only once. The ten top clones hold approximately 6.6% of the sample.

Participants in the prospective study were enrolled through a virtual design, were aged 18 to 89 years, and lived in approximately 24 United States geographic areas. In the prospective study, cohorts were assigned on the basis of participant-reported clinical history obtained from a screening survey and a study questionnaire. Recovered participants in ImmuneRACE Cohort 3 were defined by two consecutive negative NP/OP PCR tests, clearance by a healthcare professional, or resolution of symptoms. In the prospective study, whole blood, serum and a nasopharyngeal or oropharyngeal swab were collected from each participant by mobile phlebotomists. Over a roughly 2-month period, participants in the prospective study had the option of providing additional blood draws and questionnaires. Prospective study blood samples were shipped either frozen or at room temperature before DNA extraction.

The chain links TRBV24-1 with TRBJ1-5; D gene: possibly TRBD1, on 5 matching bases. This receptor was identified in a woman aged 40 to 50 who had recovered from COVID-19. The specimen sequenced was PBMCs or T cells enriched from blood (not recorded which). CDR3 loop: CATSDAGTGGVQPQHF. The DNA sequence is as follows: TGTGCCACCAGTGACGCCGGGACGGGAGGGGTTCAGCCCCAGCATTTT.